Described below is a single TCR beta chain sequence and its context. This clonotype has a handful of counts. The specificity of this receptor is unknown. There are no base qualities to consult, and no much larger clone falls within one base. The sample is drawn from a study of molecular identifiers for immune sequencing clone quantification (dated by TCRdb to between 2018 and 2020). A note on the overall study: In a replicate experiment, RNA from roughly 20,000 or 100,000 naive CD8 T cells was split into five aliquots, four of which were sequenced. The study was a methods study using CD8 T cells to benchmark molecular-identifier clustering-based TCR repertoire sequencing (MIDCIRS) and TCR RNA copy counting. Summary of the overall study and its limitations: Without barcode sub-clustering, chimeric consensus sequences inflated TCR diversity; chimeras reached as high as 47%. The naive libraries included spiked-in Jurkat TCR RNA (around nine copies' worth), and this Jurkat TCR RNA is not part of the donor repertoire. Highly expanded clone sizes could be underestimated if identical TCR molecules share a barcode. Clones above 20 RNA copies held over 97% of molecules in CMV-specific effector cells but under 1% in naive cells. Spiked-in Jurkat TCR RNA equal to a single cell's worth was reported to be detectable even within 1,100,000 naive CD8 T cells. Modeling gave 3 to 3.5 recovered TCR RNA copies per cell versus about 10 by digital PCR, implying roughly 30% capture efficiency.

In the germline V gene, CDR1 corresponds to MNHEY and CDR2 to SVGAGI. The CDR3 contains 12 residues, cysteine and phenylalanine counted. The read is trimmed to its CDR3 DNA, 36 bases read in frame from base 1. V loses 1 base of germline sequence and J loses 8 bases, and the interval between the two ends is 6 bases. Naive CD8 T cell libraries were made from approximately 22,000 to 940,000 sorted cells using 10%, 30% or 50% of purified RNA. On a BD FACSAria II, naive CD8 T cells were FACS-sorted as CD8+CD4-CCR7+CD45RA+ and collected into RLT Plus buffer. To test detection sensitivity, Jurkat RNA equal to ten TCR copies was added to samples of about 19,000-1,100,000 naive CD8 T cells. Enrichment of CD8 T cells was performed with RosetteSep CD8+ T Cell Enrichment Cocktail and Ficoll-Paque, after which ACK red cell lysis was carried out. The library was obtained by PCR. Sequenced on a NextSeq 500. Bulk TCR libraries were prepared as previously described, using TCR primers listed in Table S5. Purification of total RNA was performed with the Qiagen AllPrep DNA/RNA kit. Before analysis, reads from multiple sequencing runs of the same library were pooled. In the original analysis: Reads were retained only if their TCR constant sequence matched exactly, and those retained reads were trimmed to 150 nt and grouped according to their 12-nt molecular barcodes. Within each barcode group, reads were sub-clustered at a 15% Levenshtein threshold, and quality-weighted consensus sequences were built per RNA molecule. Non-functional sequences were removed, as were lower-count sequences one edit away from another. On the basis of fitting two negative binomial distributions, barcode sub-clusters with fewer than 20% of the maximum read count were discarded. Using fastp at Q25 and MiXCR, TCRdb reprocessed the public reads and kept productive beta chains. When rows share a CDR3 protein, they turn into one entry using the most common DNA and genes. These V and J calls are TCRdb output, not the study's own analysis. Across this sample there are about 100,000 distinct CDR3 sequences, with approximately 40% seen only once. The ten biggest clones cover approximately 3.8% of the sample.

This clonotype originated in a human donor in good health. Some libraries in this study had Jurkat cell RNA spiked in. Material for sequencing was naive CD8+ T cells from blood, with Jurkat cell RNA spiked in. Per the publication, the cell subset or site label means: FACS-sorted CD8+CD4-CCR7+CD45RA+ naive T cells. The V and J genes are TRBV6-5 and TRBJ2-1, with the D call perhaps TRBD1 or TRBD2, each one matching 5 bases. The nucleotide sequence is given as TGTGCCAGCAGTTACTTGGGGGATGAGCAGTTCTTC. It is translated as CASSYLGDEQFF.